The source of this T cell receptor beta chain is a study of chemoradiotherapy in HPV16-positive cancers. The data were produced by immunoSEQ multiplex PCR, yet TCRdb's version contains in-frame clones alone and is incomplete. The table includes about 200 clones, roughly four fifths detected once. The receptor comes from a human donor with HPV-associated anogenital cancer. The material sequenced was tumor tissue, taken from a patient who underwent chemoradiotherapy.

The CDR3 coding sequence is TGTGCCAGTAGTCAAGACAGGGGATACGAGCAGTACTTC. It yields the protein CASSQDRGYEQYF. The V call is TRBV19, the J call TRBJ2-7; 8 bases are a match to TRBD1. Germline-derived CDR1 and CDR2 are LNHDA and SQIVND (reference sequence). The V and J ends lost 5 bases and 4 bases, in that order; junction bases with no gene match: 4. The CDR3 covers 13 residues.